Presented here are 30 T cell receptor beta chains from one specimen sequenced in a study of shared clonotypes between healthy human individuals. Produced via immunoSEQ multiplex PCR; TCRdb's table is partial and in-frame only. The sample contains around 450,000 clones, about 85% of which appear only once. Sequencing was done on a sample of PBMCs. The origin of the receptors is a woman aged 40-49 years in good health. Some clones in this sample may be carry-over from other donors' samples.

This chain uses TRBV4-2 with TRBJ1-2; D may be TRBD1 (6 bases). This CDR3 region has 16 residues. V was pared by 0 bases and J by 6 bases, with 17 bases between. Germline V CDR1 and CDR2: LGHNA, YNFKEQ. The CDR3 DNA reads TGTGCCAGCAGCCAAGATGGGGGCGGACGGAGGGATGGCTACACCTTC. This gives the protein CASSQDGGGRRDGYTF.

The gene calls are TRBV6-4 and TRBJ2-2; 7 bases line up with TRBD1. V gave up 2 bases and J gave up 4 bases; unmatched junction bases: 4. CDR1 and CDR2 (germline): MRHNA, SNTAGT. There are 15 residues in the CDR3. The chain's CDR3 is CASSDETGSTGELFF. The CDR3 coding sequence is TGTGCCAGCAGTGACGAGACAGGGAGCACCGGGGAGCTGTTTTTT.

The chain recombines TRBV10-3 with TRBJ1-5; D is perhaps TRBD1 (6 bases). In germline, CDR1 is ENHRY, CDR2 SYGVKD. This CDR3 contains 13 residues. V was pared by 6 bases and J by 4 bases, with 10 bases between. The CDR3 coding sequence is TGTGCCATCAGCGAGGGGACAAATCAGCCCCAGCATTTT. Its translation: CAISEGTNQPQHF.

The V and J genes are TRBV28 and TRBJ2-3; D is ambiguous. The V end lost 8 bases, the J end lost 2 bases, and 8 bases lay between the germline ends. The germline CDR1 and CDR2 sequences are MDHEN and SYDVKM. This CDR3 is built from 12 residues. CDR3 region: CASHTLTDTQYF. The CDR3 bases are TGTGCCAGCCACACCCTCACAGATACGCAGTATTTT.

The rearrangement joins TRBV27 to TRBJ2-1; the D is unclear. Between the trimmed V and J ends, which lost 0 bases and 7 bases, there was a span of 13 bases. Germline V lookup: CDR1 MNHEY, CDR2 SMNVEV (reference sequence). There are 15 residues in the CDR3. The CDR3 sequence: CASSLSPTRYNEQFF. Here the CDR3 DNA reads TGTGCCAGCAGTTTATCTCCAACCCGCTATAATGAGCAGTTCTTC.

V gene TRBV4-3 combines with J gene TRBJ2-4; 7 bases line up with TRBD1. This CDR3 spans 15 amino acids. Germline CDR1 reads LGHNA; CDR2 reads YSLEER. V was clipped by 1 base and J by 4 bases; unmatched bases: 4. CDR3 amino acids: CASSQGTGTKNIQYF. The CDR3 coding sequence is TGCGCCAGCAGCCAAGGGACAGGAACTAAAAACATTCAGTACTTC.

This clone was counted once. The J gene is TRBJ2-7, the V gene TRBV28, with 7 bases identical to TRBD2. CDR3 length equals 15 residues. Unmatched junction bases numbered 8, after V lost 4 bases and J lost 2 bases. CDR1 is MDHEN and CDR2 is SYDVKM in the germline V gene. The CDR3: CASSSPGREPYEQYF. In DNA form, the CDR3 reads TGTGCCAGCAGTTCGCCCGGGCGGGAGCCCTACGAGCAGTACTTC.

This rearrangement joins TRBV11-2 to TRBJ1-4; 8 bases align to TRBD1. With 5 bases clipped from V and 4 bases from J, the junction kept 9 bases outside the gene matches. There are 16 residues in the CDR3. Germline CDR1 reads SGHAT; CDR2 reads FQNNGV. CDR3 sequence (DNA): TGTGCCAGCAGCCAGGACAGGGTGGTTGGTAATGAAAAACTGTTTTTT. This gives the protein CASSQDRVVGNEKLFF.

This sequence joins TRBV7-9 and TRBJ2-2, with D uncertain. Germline lookup yields CDR1 SEHNR and CDR2 FQNEAQ (reference sequence). Trimming took off 5 bases at V and 0 bases at J, with 13 bases between the two ends. CDR3 size: 16 residues. This chain's CDR3 is CASSDIEVTNTGELFF. In nucleotides, the CDR3 is TGTGCCAGCAGCGATATTGAAGTAACGAACACCGGGGAGCTGTTTTTT.

This clone appeared once. J is TRBJ2-6 and V is TRBV30; possibly TRBD1 or TRBD2 for D (5 bases each). Trimming cost V 2 bases and J 4 bases, with 9 bases left between them. This CDR3 region has 14 residues. Germline CDR1 GTSNPN, CDR2 SVGIG (reference sequence). The CDR3 bases are TGTGCCTGGAGTCCCGGGACCGGGGCCAACGTCCTGACTTTC. This codes for CAWSPGTGANVLTF.

The chain combines TRBV10-3 with TRBJ2-2; D might be TRBD2 (6 bases). Trimming pared 5 bases from V and 5 bases from J, leaving 6 bases between. CDR1 is ENHRY, CDR2 SYGVKD, per germline. The CDR3 totals 12 residues. The CDR3 is CAISRETGELFF. CDR3 bases: TGTGCCATCAGTCGGGAGACCGGGGAGCTGTTTTTT.

This chain uses TRBV2 with TRBJ2-1; D perhaps matches TRBD1 (6 bases). V was pared by 3 bases and J by 4 bases, with 13 bases between. Germline CDR1 and CDR2: SNHLY and FYNNEI. This CDR3 is built from 15 residues. The CDR3 spells CASSDSTGWYNEQFF. The DNA of the CDR3 is TGTGCCAGCAGTGATAGTACAGGGTGGTACAATGAGCAGTTCTTC.

The rearrangement joins TRBV27 to TRBJ2-7; D unresolved. The CDR3 is 13 residues long. The V and J ends lost 4 bases and 2 bases respectively, with 9 bases between them. Germline V gene lookup returns CDR1 MNHEY and CDR2 SMNVEV (reference sequence). The CDR3 sequence is CASSSPRTYEQYF. For the CDR3, the DNA is TGTGCCAGCAGTTCCCCTCGAACCTACGAGCAGTACTTC.

The chain is built from TRBV5-1 and TRBJ2-3; D is undetermined. Per germline, CDR1 SGHRS and CDR2 YFSETQ. Trimming cost V 0 bases and J 2 bases, with 7 bases left between them. The CDR3 length is 14 residues. CDR3 residues: CASSLEGLTDTQYF. The CDR3 coding sequence is TGCGCCAGCAGCTTGGAGGGCCTCACAGATACGCAGTATTTT.

Concerning this clone itself: Within the sample, other DNA sequences also encode this same CDR3. The V gene is TRBV5-8, the J gene TRBJ1-5; 7 bases are a match to TRBD1. J lost 4 bases, V lost 0 bases, and 1 base had no gene match. Germline assignment: CDR1 SGHTS and CDR2 YDEGEE. This CDR3 has 14 residues. The CDR3 is CASSLAGGNQPQHF. In DNA, the CDR3 is TGTGCCAGCAGCTTGGCAGGGGGGAATCAGCCCCAGCATTTT.

The rearrangement links TRBV2 to TRBJ2-1; TRBD2 matches 10 bases. Looked up from germline, CDR1 is SNHLY and CDR2 is FYNNEI. The V and J ends lost 2 bases and 7 bases, in that order; junction bases with no gene match: 11. This CDR3 spans 17 amino acids. As DNA, the CDR3 is TGTGCCAGCAGTGAAAGGGTCCGGACTAGCGGAAGGAATGAGCAGTTCTTC. This gives the protein CASSERVRTSGRNEQFF.

The chain recombines TRBV7-8 with TRBJ2-2; D could derive from TRBD1 or TRBD2 (6 bases each). Trimming removed 0 bases from V and 5 bases from J, with 10 bases in between. The CDR3 length is 15 residues. Germline loops: CDR1 SGHVS, CDR2 FQNEAQ. CDR3 nucleotides: TGTGCCAGCAGCTTAGCGGGGGCGGGGACCGGGGAGCTGTTTTTT. It codes for CASSLAGAGTGELFF. The complete variable domain, with remaining parts taken from reference TRBV7-8 and TRBJ2-2, reads GAGVSQSPRYKVAKRGQDVALRCDPISGHVSLFWYQQALGQGPEFLTYFQNEAQLDKSGLPSDRFFAERPEGSVSTLKIQRTQQEDSAVYLCASSLAGAGTGELFFGEGSRLTVL.

The count of this clone is one. The chain links TRBV18 to TRBJ2-7; D perhaps matches TRBD2 (5 bases). The length of the CDR3 is 14 residues. Germline V gene data show CDR1 as KGHSH and CDR2 as LQKENI. V was shortened by 2 bases and J by 0 bases, with 8 bases between the two germline ends. The CDR3 loop is CASSPTGFSYEQYF. The CDR3 coding sequence is TGTGCCAGCTCACCAACGGGGTTCTCCTACGAGCAGTACTTC. The whole variable domain, filled in from reference TRBV18 and TRBJ2-7, reads NAGVMQNPRHLVRRRGQEARLRCSPMKGHSHVYWYRQLPEEGLKFMVYLQKENIIDESGMPKERFSAEFPKEGPSILRIQQVVRGDSAAYFCASSPTGFSYEQYFGPGTRLTVT.

A single count supports this clone. V usage is TRBV7-2 and J usage is TRBJ2-5, with 11 nucleotides matching TRBD1. The ends lost 5 bases at V and 6 bases at J; junction bases unmatched: 8. The germline gives CDR1 SGHTA, CDR2 FQGNSA. This CDR3 is 15 amino acids long. The CDR3 loop is CASSRRTGGAQTQYF. The CDR3 DNA reads TGTGCCAGCAGCCGACGGACAGGGGGCGCCCAGACCCAGTACTTC.

In regard to this clone: It differs at one base from a far larger clone, so likely a read error. The chain combines TRBV29-1 with TRBJ1-1, with D possibly TRBD1 on 5 matching bases. The CDR3 contains 14 residues. V lost 4 bases to trimming and J lost 1 base, with 13 bases between them. Per germline, CDR1 SQVTM and CDR2 ANQGSEA. The CDR3 spells CSVASGAPNTEAFF. The CDR3 nucleotides read TGCAGCGTTGCCTCCGGGGCGCCGAACACTGAAGCTTTCTTT.

The J gene is TRBJ2-7, the V gene TRBV18, with D unclear. The germline V gene encodes CDR1 KGHSH and CDR2 LQKENI. The CDR3 sequence is 13 residues long. V lost 5 bases and J 2 bases, leaving 10 bases between the germline ends. In DNA, the CDR3 is TGTGCCAGCTCAAACGGAGAAACCTACGAGCAGTACTTC. This codes for CASSNGETYEQYF.

This clone was picked up a small number of times. The chain couples TRBV12-5 to TRBJ1-2; D might be TRBD1 (5 bases). Germline CDR1 reads LGHNT; CDR2 reads FRNRAP. The CDR3 extends over 19 amino acids. V was clipped by 0 bases and J by 4 bases, with 24 bases between them. Written as DNA, the CDR3 is TGTGCTAGTGGTTTGGTACGGTGGGGCTTGGGTAGTCGAGCCTATGGCTACACCTTC. Translation: CASGLVRWGLGSRAYGYTF. Full variable domain (rest looked up from reference TRBV12-5 and TRBJ1-2): DARVTQTPRHKVTEMGQEVTMRCQPILGHNTVFWYRQTMMQGLELLAYFRNRAPLDDSGMPKDRFSAEMPDATLATLKIQPSEPRDSAVYFCASGLVRWGLGSRAYGYTFGSGTRLTVV.

J is TRBJ2-3 and V is TRBV5-1; D not certain. The CDR3 covers 13 residues. Germline V gene lookup returns CDR1 SGHRS and CDR2 YFSETQ. Trimming took 2 bases from V and 0 from J, leaving 4 bases between them. CDR3: CASSFESTDTQYF. The CDR3 region has the DNA TGCGCCAGCAGCTTCGAGAGCACAGATACGCAGTATTTT.

The table lists this clone with many counts. This chain uses TRBV7-8 with TRBJ2-1; 12 nucleotides align to TRBD2. CDR1 SGHVS and CDR2 FQNEAQ come from the germline V gene. Trimming removed 4 bases from V and 10 bases from J; junction bases left unmatched: 5. This CDR3 comprises 14 residues. DNA of the CDR3: TGTGCCAGCAGCTCTTGGACTAGCGGGAACGAGCAGTTCTTC. Protein product: CASSSWTSGNEQFF. Full variable domain (rest looked up from reference TRBV7-8 and TRBJ2-1): GAGVSQSPRYKVAKRGQDVALRCDPISGHVSLFWYQQALGQGPEFLTYFQNEAQLDKSGLPSDRFFAERPEGSVSTLKIQRTQQEDSAVYLCASSSWTSGNEQFFGPGTRLTVL.

A remark on this clone: Additional DNA sequences in this sample encode the identical CDR3. The chain employs TRBV28 and TRBJ2-7, with 11 bases fitting TRBD2. Trimming cost V 5 bases and J 4 bases; bases outside gene matches: 4. CDR3 size: 14 residues. Germline-derived CDR1 and CDR2 are MDHEN and SYDVKM. In nucleotides, the CDR3 is TGTGCCAGCAGTCTACTAGCGGGAGTGTACGAGCAGTACTTC. Protein product: CASSLLAGVYEQYF.

The chain recombines TRBV6-4 with TRBJ2-1; 8 bases fit TRBD2. With 4 bases clipped from V and 4 bases from J, the junction kept 3 bases outside the gene matches. Germline V lookup: CDR1 MRHNA, CDR2 SNTAGT. This CDR3 is 14 amino acids long. The CDR3 region has the DNA TGTGCCAGCAGTGTCCGGGAGGGTTACAATGAGCAGTTCTTC. Translated, it gives CASSVREGYNEQFF.

The V and J genes are TRBV30 and TRBJ2-5; TRBD2 matches at 8 bases. CDR3 length: 14 residues. J lost 2 bases, V lost 7 bases, and 9 bases had no gene match. Germline V CDR1 and CDR2: GTSNPN, SVGIG (reference sequence). The CDR3 is CALGWIAGQETQYF. DNA for the CDR3: TGTGCCTTAGGGTGGATAGCGGGGCAAGAGACCCAGTACTTC. The full variable domain, in which reference TRBV30 and TRBJ2-5 provide the parts outside the CDR3, is SQTIHQWPATLVQPVGSPLSLECTVEGTSNPNLYWYRQAAGRGLQLLFYSVGIGQISSEVPQNLSASRPQDRQFILSSKKLLLSDSGFYLCALGWIAGQETQYFGPGTRLLVL.

The V and J genes are TRBV7-2 and TRBJ2-7; TRBD2 matches 7 bases. The CDR3 is 14 residues long. V was clipped by 2 bases and J by 2 bases; unmatched bases: 3. Germline V gene lookup returns CDR1 SGHTA and CDR2 FQGNSA. The CDR3 region has the DNA TGTGCCAGCAGCTTACCGGGAGGCGCCTACGAGCAGTACTTC. Its protein is CASSLPGGAYEQYF.

The rearrangement joins TRBV10-3 to TRBJ1-1; no clear D. The CDR3 has 13 residues. In germline, CDR1 is ENHRY, CDR2 SYGVKD. V lost 3 bases and J 1 base, leaving 6 bases between the germline ends. CDR3 DNA sequence: TGTGCCATCAGTGAATGGGAGAACACTGAAGCTTTCTTT. This codes for CAISEWENTEAFF.

This clone was observed a few times. The V gene is TRBV9, the J gene TRBJ2-2; D is undetermined. Trimming shortened V by 5 bases and J by 0 bases, and 11 bases separated the two germline ends. Per the germline V gene, CDR1 is SGDLS and CDR2 is YYNGEE. The CDR3 is 15 residues long. DNA for the CDR3: TGTGCCAGCAGACAACGAGCGACGAACACCGGGGAGCTGTTTTTT. It yields the protein CASRQRATNTGELFF.